These 12 T cell receptor beta chains originate from one sample sequenced in a study of identical twins. TCRdb re-called the 5' RACE reads through MiXCR, storing one row per CDR3 protein. The sample holds some 1,600,000 distinct CDR3 sequences, about 30% seen once. The sample taken for sequencing was cord blood. Source of these receptors: a newborn girl in good health.

This clonotype showed up just a few times. The J gene is TRBJ2-3, the V gene TRBV4-1; 11 bases agree with TRBD2. CDR1 and CDR2 from the germline V gene are MGHRA and YSYEKL. This CDR3 comprises 16 residues. The ends lost 4 bases at V and 4 bases at J; junction bases unmatched: 7. The DNA for the CDR3 is TGCGCCAGCAGCCGGGGACCGGGACTAGCGGCAGATACGCAGTATTTT. Amino acid sequence: CASSRGPGLAADTQYF.

The sample holds one count of this clonotype. The CDR3: CSASKDRSYEQYF. Here the CDR3 DNA reads TGCAGTGCTAGCAAGGACAGGTCCTACGAGCAGTACTTC. This chain links TRBV20-1 with TRBJ2-7; 7 bases agree with TRBD1. V lost 3 bases to trimming and J lost 1 base; unmatched junction nucleotides: 3. CDR3 length: 13 residues. CDR1 is DFQATT, CDR2 SNEGSKA, per germline (reference sequence).

The rearrangement uses TRBV24-1 and TRBJ2-3; 7 nucleotides agree with TRBD1. This CDR3 region has 15 residues. Germline CDR1 KGHDR, CDR2 SFDVKD. The V and J ends lost 8 bases and 5 bases, in that order; junction bases with no gene match: 12. CDR3 nucleotide sequence: TGTGCCACCATCCGAACAGGGGCGACGAAAGATACGCAGTATTTT. This gives the protein CATIRTGATKDTQYF.

The V and J genes are TRBV6-2 or TRBV6-3 and TRBJ1-1; D unclear. Trimming took off 1 base at V and 8 bases at J, with 8 bases between the two ends. The CDR3 length is 12 residues. Germline loops: CDR1 MNHEY, CDR2 SVGEGT. CDR3 bases: TGTGCCAGCAGTTACTACCCAGCAGAAGCTTTCTTT. The encoded protein is CASSYYPAEAFF.

In its sample, this clonotype was seen a few times. CDR3 sequence (DNA): TGTGCCAGCAGCTTTCCCGGGACTGGGTACAGGAATGAGCAGTTCTTC. Protein: CASSFPGTGYRNEQFF. The chain carries TRBV5-6 and TRBJ2-1; D possibly corresponds to TRBD2 (6 bases). Germline V CDR1 and CDR2: SGHDT, YYEEEE. This CDR3 region has 16 residues. The germline V and J ends were trimmed by 2 bases and 7 bases, with 19 bases remaining between them.

CDR3 DNA sequence: TGTGCCAGCAGTTCCAGAGGAGTAGCGGGAGGAAGTGAGCAGTTCTTC. This translates into CASSSRGVAGGSEQFF. V and J are TRBV12-3 or TRBV12-4 and TRBJ2-1, with 10 positions matching TRBD2. V shed 4 bases and J 9 bases; nucleotides not matched to a gene: 12. This CDR3 has 16 amino acids.

This chain joins TRBV11-2 and TRBJ1-5; tentative D call: TRBD1 (6 bases). The CDR3 totals 18 residues. In germline, CDR1 is SGHAT, CDR2 FQNNGV. Deletions cut 2 bases from V and 0 bases from J, with 17 bases between. The CDR3 spells CASSLYPTGTYSNQPQHF. The DNA of the CDR3 is TGTGCCAGCAGCTTATATCCCACCGGGACATATAGCAATCAGCCCCAGCATTTT. Combining the CDR3 with reference TRBV11-2 and TRBJ1-5 gives the whole variable domain EAGVAQSPRYKIIEKRQSVAFWCNPISGHATLYWYQQILGQGPKLLIQFQNNGVVDDSQLPKDRFSAERLKGVDSTLKIQPAKLEDSAVYLCASSLYPTGTYSNQPQHFGDGTRLSIL.

This chain uses TRBV5-4 with TRBJ2-1; D possibly corresponds to TRBD2 (5 bases). The CDR3 is 16 amino acids. Trimming cost V 1 base and J 7 bases, with 18 bases left between them. CDR1 SGHNT and CDR2 YYREEE come from the germline V gene (reference sequence). The CDR3 reads CASSLLVRQRTNEQFF. CDR3 bases: TGTGCCAGCAGCTTGTTAGTTCGTCAGCGGACGAATGAGCAGTTCTTC.

The chain combines TRBV7-2 with TRBJ2-1; 9 bases fit TRBD2. Germline V gene lookup returns CDR1 SGHTA and CDR2 FQGNSA. This CDR3 has 15 residues. With V trimmed by 1 base and J by 6 bases, 4 bases remained unmatched. CDR3 in amino acids: CASSLGGLAFNEQFF. CDR3 DNA sequence: TGTGCCAGCAGCTTAGGGGGACTAGCTTTCAATGAGCAGTTCTTC.

This clonotype was seen a handful of times. This chain connects TRBV27 to TRBJ2-1, with 9 bases fitting TRBD2. Germline V gives CDR1 MNHEY, CDR2 SMNVEV (reference sequence). This CDR3 is built from 14 residues. The ends lost 3 bases at V and 13 bases at J; junction bases unmatched: 10. The CDR3 nucleotides read TGTGCCAGCAGTTTGGGCGGTAGCGGGAGCCTCCAGTTCTTC. Protein sequence: CASSLGGSGSLQFF.

V usage is TRBV7-2 and J usage is TRBJ2-7; D is perhaps TRBD1 (6 bases). Germline-derived CDR1 and CDR2 are SGHTA and FQGNSA. The CDR3 consists of 11 residues. The CDR3 sequence: CPQGRVYEQYF. In nucleotides, the CDR3 is TGTCCTCAGGGGCGAGTCTACGAGCAGTACTTC.

This chain connects TRBV20-1 to TRBJ2-4; 9 nucleotides align to TRBD1. This CDR3 has 14 residues. J lost 2 bases, V lost 6 bases, and 5 bases had no gene match. CDR1 and CDR2 (germline): DFQATT, SNEGSKA (reference sequence). Here the CDR3 DNA reads TGCAGTGCCCGGGACAGGGTAACCAAAAACATTCAGTACTTC. It yields the protein CSARDRVTKNIQYF.